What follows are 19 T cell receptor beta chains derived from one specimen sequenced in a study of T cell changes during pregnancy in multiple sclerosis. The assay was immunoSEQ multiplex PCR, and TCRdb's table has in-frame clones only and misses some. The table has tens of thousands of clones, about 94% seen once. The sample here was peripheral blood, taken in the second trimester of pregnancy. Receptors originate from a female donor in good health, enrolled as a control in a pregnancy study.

The CDR3 protein is CASSEGQGLNTEAFF. The CDR3 DNA sequence: TGTGCCAGCAGTGAGGGACAGGGACTGAACACTGAAGCTTTCTTT. V and J are TRBV2 and TRBJ1-1; 9 nucleotides match TRBD1. CDR1 and CDR2 (germline): SNHLY, FYNNEI. V trimming: 3 bases; J trimming: 0 bases; junction bases outside the gene matches: 2. The CDR3 runs to 15 residues.

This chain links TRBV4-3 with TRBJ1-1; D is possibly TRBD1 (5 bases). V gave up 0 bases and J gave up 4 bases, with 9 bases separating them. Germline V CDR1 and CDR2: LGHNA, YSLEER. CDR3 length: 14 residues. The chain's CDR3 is CASSQDQGRTEAFF. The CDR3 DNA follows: TGCGCCAGCAGCCAAGATCAGGGCCGCACTGAAGCTTTCTTT.

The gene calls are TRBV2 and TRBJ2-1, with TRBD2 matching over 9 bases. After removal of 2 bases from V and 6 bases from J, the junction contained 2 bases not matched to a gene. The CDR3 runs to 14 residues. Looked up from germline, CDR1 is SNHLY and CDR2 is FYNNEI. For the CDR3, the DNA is TGTGCCAGCAGTGAATGGCGGGGGGGCAATGAGCAGTTCTTC. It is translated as CASSEWRGGNEQFF.

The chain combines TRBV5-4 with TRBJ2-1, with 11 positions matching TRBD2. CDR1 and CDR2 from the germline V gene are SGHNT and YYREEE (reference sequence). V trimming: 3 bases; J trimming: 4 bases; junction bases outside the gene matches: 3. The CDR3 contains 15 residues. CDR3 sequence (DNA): TGTGCCAGCAGCTCAACTAGCGGGGGATACAATGAGCAGTTCTTC. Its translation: CASSSTSGGYNEQFF.

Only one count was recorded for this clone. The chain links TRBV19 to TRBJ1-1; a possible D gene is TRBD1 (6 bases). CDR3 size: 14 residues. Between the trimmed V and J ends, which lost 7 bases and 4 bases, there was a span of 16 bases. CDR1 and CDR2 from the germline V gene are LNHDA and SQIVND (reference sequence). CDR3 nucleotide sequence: TGTGCCAGTACTAACAGGGCGGCTGGCACTGAAGCTTTCTTT. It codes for CASTNRAAGTEAFF.

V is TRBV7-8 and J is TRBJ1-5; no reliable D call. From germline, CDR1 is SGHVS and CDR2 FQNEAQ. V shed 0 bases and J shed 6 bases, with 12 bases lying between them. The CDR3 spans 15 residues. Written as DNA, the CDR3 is TGTGCCAGCAGCTTAGCAGGCCGCGGGTCTCAGCCCCAGCATTTT. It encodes CASSLAGRGSQPQHF.

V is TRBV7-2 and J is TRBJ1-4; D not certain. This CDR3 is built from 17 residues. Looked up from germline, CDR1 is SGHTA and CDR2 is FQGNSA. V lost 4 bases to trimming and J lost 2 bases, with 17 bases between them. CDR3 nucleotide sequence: TGTGCCAGCAGCTCCCGGACCTCCGGAGGGACTAATGAAAAACTGTTTTTT. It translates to CASSSRTSGGTNEKLFF. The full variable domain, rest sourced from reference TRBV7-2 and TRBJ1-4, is GAGVSQSPSNKVTEKGKDVELRCDPISGHTALYWYRQSLGQGLEFLIYFQGNSAPDKSGLPSDRFSAERTGGSVSTLTIQRTQQEDSAVYLCASSSRTSGGTNEKLFFGSGTQLSVL.

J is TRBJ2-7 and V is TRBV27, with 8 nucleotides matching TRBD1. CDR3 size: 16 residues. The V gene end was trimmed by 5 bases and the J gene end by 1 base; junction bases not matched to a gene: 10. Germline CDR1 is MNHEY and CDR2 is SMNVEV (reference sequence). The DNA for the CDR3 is TGTGCCAGCAGTAACCCCGGGACAGGTCTATCCTACGAGCAGTACTTC. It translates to CASSNPGTGLSYEQYF.

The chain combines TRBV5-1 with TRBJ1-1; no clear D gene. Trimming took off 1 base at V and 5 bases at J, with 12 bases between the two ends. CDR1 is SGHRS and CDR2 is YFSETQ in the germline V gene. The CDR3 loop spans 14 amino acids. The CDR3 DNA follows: TGCGCCAGCAGCTTGTCTCAAACGGGGACTGAAGCTTTCTTT. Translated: CASSLSQTGTEAFF.

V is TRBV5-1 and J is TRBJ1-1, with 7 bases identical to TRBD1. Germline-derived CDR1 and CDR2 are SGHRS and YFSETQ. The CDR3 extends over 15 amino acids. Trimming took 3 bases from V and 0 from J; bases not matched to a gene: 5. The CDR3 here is CASSSRGTVNTEAFF. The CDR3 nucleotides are TGCGCCAGCAGCTCGAGGGGGACAGTGAACACTGAAGCTTTCTTT.

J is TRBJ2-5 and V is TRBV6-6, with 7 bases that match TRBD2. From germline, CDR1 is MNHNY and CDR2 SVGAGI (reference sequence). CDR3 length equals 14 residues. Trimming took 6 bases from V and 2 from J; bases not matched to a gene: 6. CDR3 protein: CASRPWGGQETQYF. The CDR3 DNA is TGTGCCAGCAGGCCCTGGGGGGGGCAAGAGACCCAGTACTTC.

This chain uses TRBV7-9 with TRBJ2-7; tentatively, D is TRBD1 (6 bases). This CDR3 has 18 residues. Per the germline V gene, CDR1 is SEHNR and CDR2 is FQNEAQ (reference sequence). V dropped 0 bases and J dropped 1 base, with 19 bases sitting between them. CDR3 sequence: CASSLALGDRRRSYEQYF. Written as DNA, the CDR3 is TGTGCCAGCAGCTTAGCGCTTGGTGACAGGAGACGTTCCTACGAGCAGTACTTC.

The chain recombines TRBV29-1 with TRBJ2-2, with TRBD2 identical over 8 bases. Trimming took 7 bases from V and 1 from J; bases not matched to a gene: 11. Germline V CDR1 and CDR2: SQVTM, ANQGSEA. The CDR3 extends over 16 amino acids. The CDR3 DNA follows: TGCAGCGCCACGTCAGGGCTAGCGGGGAACACCGGGGAGCTGTTTTTT. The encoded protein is CSATSGLAGNTGELFF.

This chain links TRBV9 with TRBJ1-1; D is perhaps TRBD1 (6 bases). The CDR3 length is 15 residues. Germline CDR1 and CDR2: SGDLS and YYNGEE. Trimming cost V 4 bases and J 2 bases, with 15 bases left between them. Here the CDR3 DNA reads TGTGCCAGCAGCCAATGGGGACACTCAAACACTGAAGCTTTCTTT. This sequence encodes CASSQWGHSNTEAFF. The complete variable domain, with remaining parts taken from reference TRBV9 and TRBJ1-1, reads DSGVTQTPKHLITATGQRVTLRCSPRSGDLSVYWYQQSLDQGLQFLIQYYNGEERAKGNILERFSAQQFPDLHSELNLSSLELGDSALYFCASSQWGHSNTEAFFGQGTRLTVV.

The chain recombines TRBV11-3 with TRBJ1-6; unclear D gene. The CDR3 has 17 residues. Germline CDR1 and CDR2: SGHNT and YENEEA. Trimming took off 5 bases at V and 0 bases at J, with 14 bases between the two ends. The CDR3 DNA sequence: TGTGCCAGCAGCCACTCAGTGGGCAGCTCCTATAATTCACCCCTCCACTTT. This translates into CASSHSVGSSYNSPLHF.

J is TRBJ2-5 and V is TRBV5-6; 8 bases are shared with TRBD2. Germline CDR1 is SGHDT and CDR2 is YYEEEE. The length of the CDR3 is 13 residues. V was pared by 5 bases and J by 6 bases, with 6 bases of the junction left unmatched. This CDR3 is CASRPGLAKTQYF. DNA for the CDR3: TGTGCCAGCAGACCCGGACTAGCAAAGACCCAGTACTTC.

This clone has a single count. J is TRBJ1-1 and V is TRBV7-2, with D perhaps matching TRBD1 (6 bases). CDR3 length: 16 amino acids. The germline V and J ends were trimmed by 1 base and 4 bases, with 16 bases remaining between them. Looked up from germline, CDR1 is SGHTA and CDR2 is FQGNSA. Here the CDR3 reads CASSLDPQGGGTEAFF. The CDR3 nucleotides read TGTGCCAGCAGCTTAGACCCTCAAGGGGGGGGCACTGAAGCTTTCTTT.

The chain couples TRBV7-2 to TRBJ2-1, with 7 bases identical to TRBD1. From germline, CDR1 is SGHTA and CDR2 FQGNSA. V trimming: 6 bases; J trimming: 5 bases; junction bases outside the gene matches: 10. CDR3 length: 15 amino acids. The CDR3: CASRIYRDSHNEQFF. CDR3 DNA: TGTGCCAGCAGGATTTATCGGGACAGCCACAATGAGCAGTTCTTC. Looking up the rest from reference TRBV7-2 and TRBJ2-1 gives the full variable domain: GAGVSQSPSNKVTEKGKDVELRCDPISGHTALYWYRQSLGQGLEFLIYFQGNSAPDKSGLPSDRFSAERTGGSVSTLTIQRTQQEDSAVYLCASRIYRDSHNEQFFGPGTRLTVL.

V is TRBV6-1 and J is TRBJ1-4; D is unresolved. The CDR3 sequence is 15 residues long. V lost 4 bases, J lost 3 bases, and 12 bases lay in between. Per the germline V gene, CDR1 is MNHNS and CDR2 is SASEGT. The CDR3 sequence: CASSAPPGANEKLFF. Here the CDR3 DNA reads TGTGCCAGCAGTGCCCCCCCCGGAGCTAATGAAAAACTGTTTTTT.